This passage covers 21 T cell receptor beta chains from one sample sequenced in a study of T cell clusters in autoimmune cytopenias. TRB was amplified from roughly 0.25 ug of peripheral blood genomic DNA per sample. Multiplex touch-down PCR amplified TRB using TRB-A and TRB-B pools in one tube. TCRdb derives one entry per CDR3 protein from the multiplex PCR reads, leaving out DNA. This table holds 1,700 or so distinct CDR3 sequences. Sequencing input: peripheral blood. The receptors come from a human donor with an autoimmune cytopenia, with autoimmune hepatitis or in good health (not recorded which).

By frequency, this clonotype is medium-sized (0.01 to 0.1%). J is TRBJ2-2 and V is TRBV6-6. The CDR3 contains 15 residues. Germline CDR1 reads MNHNY; CDR2 reads SVGAGI (reference sequence). CDR3 sequence reads: CASSSTLYTTGELFF.

Considering frequency, this clonotype is medium-sized. This chain connects TRBV6-5 to TRBJ2-1; lacking DNA, the TRBD2 call made by TCRdb goes unchecked. The CDR3 sequence is 19 residues long. Germline V CDR1 and CDR2: MNHEY, SVGAGI. The CDR3: CASSYVGLAGGGSYNEQFF.

This sequence joins TRBV20-1 and TRBJ2-5; the TRBD1 assignment by TCRdb is unverifiable without DNA. Germline CDR1 and CDR2: DFQATT and SNEGSKA (reference sequence). The CDR3 totals 14 residues. The CDR3 region is CSATTREAYETQYF.

According to its frequency, this clonotype is medium-sized. V is TRBV29-1 and J is TRBJ2-5; checking the TCRdb D call of TRBD1 is not possible without DNA. Per germline, CDR1 SQVTM and CDR2 ANQGSEA. This CDR3 spans 15 amino acids. The CDR3 loop is CSVEPGQGRGETQYF.

This clonotype is called medium-sized (0.01 to 0.1%) based on its frequency. CDR3 protein: CASTNSGSNTGELFF. J is TRBJ2-2 and V is TRBV19; TCRdb lists TRBD2, though no DNA is available to test this call. The CDR3 covers 15 residues. Germline V gene lookup returns CDR1 LNHDA and CDR2 SQIVND (reference sequence).

By frequency, this clonotype is medium-sized. This chain connects TRBV5-6 to TRBJ1-4. Per the germline V gene, CDR1 is SGHDT and CDR2 is YYEEEE. The CDR3 runs to 16 residues. The CDR3 reads CASSLWVGHTNEKLFF.

By frequency, this clonotype registers medium-sized. The CDR3 protein is CASFPQVGPNNEQFF. V gene TRBV18 combines with J gene TRBJ2-1; with no DNA, the TCRdb D assignment of TRBD2 cannot be verified. The CDR3 contains 15 residues. CDR1 and CDR2 from the germline V gene are KGHSH and LQKENI.

Measured by frequency, this clonotype is medium-sized. This chain connects TRBV6-5 to TRBJ2-1; TCRdb's assignment of TRBD1 cannot be checked, as there is no DNA. The germline gives CDR1 MNHEY, CDR2 SVGAGI. The CDR3 contains 14 residues. The CDR3 region is CASRQGGPYNEQFF.

The chain couples TRBV4-2 to TRBJ1-1; absent DNA, TCRdb's TRBD1 call cannot be checked. The CDR3 is 16 residues long. Germline CDR1 and CDR2: LGHNA and YNFKEQ. The CDR3 loop reads CASSQDTGLGNTEAFF.

This clonotype registers medium-sized (0.01 to 0.1%) by frequency. This chain connects TRBV29-1 to TRBJ1-1. The CDR3 totals 13 residues. Germline CDR1 and CDR2: SQVTM and ANQGSEA. The CDR3 sequence is CSVEDRRNTEAFF.

This clonotype is classed as large (0.1 to 1%) by frequency. This chain links TRBV19 with TRBJ2-7; TCRdb calls TRBD1, which cannot be checked without DNA. CDR1 and CDR2 (germline): LNHDA, SQIVND (reference sequence). This CDR3 spans 14 amino acids. The CDR3 sequence is CASSRRTGKYEQYF.

Judged by frequency, this clonotype is medium-sized. The V call is TRBV6-5, the J call TRBJ2-5; as DNA is missing, the TRBD1 call by TCRdb cannot be tested. The CDR3 sequence is 12 residues long. The germline gives CDR1 MNHEY, CDR2 SVGAGI. The CDR3 reads CASSSDRETQYF.

This clonotype registers medium-sized by frequency. The chain combines TRBV6-1 with TRBJ1-1; the TCRdb call, TRBD1, lacks DNA for checking. The CDR3 sequence is 12 residues long. Per germline, CDR1 MNHNS and CDR2 SASEGT. Here the CDR3 reads CASSEIPPEAFF.

In terms of frequency, this clonotype is medium-sized. The rearrangement joins TRBV29-1 to TRBJ1-2; TCRdb returns TRBD1, unconfirmable since there is no DNA. Germline-derived CDR1 and CDR2 are SQVTM and ANQGSEA. This CDR3 contains 13 residues. This CDR3 is CSVATGGSYGYTF.

This chain connects TRBV20-1 to TRBJ2-5; TCRdb's D call of TRBD2 is untestable without DNA. The germline CDR1 and CDR2 sequences are DFQATT and SNEGSKA (reference sequence). The CDR3 has 18 amino acids. The CDR3 is CSGGAPFSGRQGSETQYF.

This clonotype is medium-sized by frequency. The V gene is TRBV30, the J gene TRBJ2-1; TCRdb proposes TRBD1, but this gene call is untestable without DNA. CDR1 is GTSNPN and CDR2 is SVGIG in the germline V gene (reference sequence). CDR3 length: 12 amino acids. The CDR3 here is CAWATGFDEQFF.

Judged by frequency, this clonotype is medium-sized. J is TRBJ2-1 and V is TRBV6-2 or TRBV6-3; checking the TCRdb D call of TRBD2 is not possible without DNA. CDR3 length: 15 amino acids. CDR1 and CDR2 (germline): MNHEY, SVGEGT. CDR3 sequence reads: CASSSPLRTNNEQFF.

The V gene is TRBV10-3, the J gene TRBJ2-2; TCRdb proposes TRBD2, but this gene call is untestable without DNA. CDR3 length: 16 amino acids. From germline, CDR1 is ENHRY and CDR2 SYGVKD. CDR3 loop: CAISPGLAVNTGELFF.

The chain recombines TRBV12-3 or TRBV12-4 with TRBJ1-3. The CDR3 sequence is 15 residues long. The CDR3 region is CASSTTDISGNTIYF.

This clonotype registers medium-sized by frequency. CDR3 amino acids: CASTASGSNEQFF. This chain connects TRBV5-4 to TRBJ2-1; the TRBD2 assignment by TCRdb is unverifiable without DNA. CDR1 and CDR2 from the germline V gene are SGHNT and YYREEE (reference sequence). The CDR3 totals 13 residues. Full variable domain (missing parts from reference TRBV5-4 and TRBJ2-1): ETGVTQSPTHLIKTRGQQVTLRCSSQSGHNTVSWYQQALGQGPQFIFQYYREEENGRGNFPPRFSGLQFPNYSSELNVNALELDDSALYLCASTASGSNEQFFGPGTRLTVL.

The V and J genes are TRBV19 and TRBJ2-3; TCRdb's D gene call, TRBD1, goes unchecked for lack of DNA. The CDR3 loop spans 14 amino acids. CDR1 LNHDA and CDR2 SQIVND come from the germline V gene (reference sequence). The CDR3: CAWKRAGEGNTQYF. The full variable domain, rest sourced from reference TRBV19 and TRBJ2-3, is DGGITQSPKYLFRKEGQNVTLSCEQNLNHDAMYWYRQDPGQGLRLIYYSQIVNDFQKGDIAEGYSVSREKKESFPLTVTSAQKNPTAFYLCAWKRAGEGNTQYFGPGTRLTVL.